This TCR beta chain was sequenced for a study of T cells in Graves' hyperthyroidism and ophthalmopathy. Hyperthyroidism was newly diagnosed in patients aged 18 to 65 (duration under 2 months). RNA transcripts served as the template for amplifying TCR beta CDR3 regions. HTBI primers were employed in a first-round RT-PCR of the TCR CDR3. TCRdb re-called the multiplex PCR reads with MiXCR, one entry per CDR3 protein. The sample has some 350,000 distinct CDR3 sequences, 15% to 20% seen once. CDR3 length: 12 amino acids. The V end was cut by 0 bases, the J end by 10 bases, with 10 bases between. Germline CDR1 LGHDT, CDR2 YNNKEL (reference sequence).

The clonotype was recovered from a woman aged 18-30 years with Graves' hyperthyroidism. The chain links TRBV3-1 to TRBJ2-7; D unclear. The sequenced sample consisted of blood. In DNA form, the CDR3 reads TGTGCCAGCAGCCAAGATCGGGCCAAACAGTACTTC. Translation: CASSQDRAKQYF.